Listed here are 26 T cell receptor beta chains from one sample, sequenced in a study of identical twins. Using its own MiXCR run on the 5' RACE reads, TCRdb lists one record per CDR3 protein. This sample has hundreds of thousands of distinct CDR3 sequences, with roughly 6.2% found just once. What was sequenced was naive T cells sorted from blood. All receptors come from a young man in good health.

Many counts were recorded for this clonotype. The chain employs TRBV12-3 or TRBV12-4 and TRBJ1-5, with no clear D. The CDR3 is 14 residues long. V was clipped by 2 bases and J by 2 bases, with 7 bases between them. The CDR3: CASSLSGRNQPQHF. CDR3 DNA: TGTGCCAGCAGTTTATCGGGTCGCAATCAGCCCCAGCATTTT.

As to this clonotype: This may arise from a read error, as a much more abundant clone is one base away. The missing conserved phenylalanine or tryptophan at the end of this CDR3 makes a read error likely. This chain uses TRBV12-3 or TRBV12-4 with TRBJ2-1, with 16 bases fitting TRBD2. Trimming removed 4 bases from V and 4 bases from J; junction bases left unmatched: 1. This CDR3 spans 16 amino acids. CDR3 DNA: TGTGCCAGCAGTTCGGGACTAGCGGGAGGGTACAATGAGCAGTTCTGC. Translating it yields CASSSGLAGGYNEQFC.

The V call is TRBV29-1, the J call TRBJ2-3, with D unclear. V shed 3 bases and J shed 4 bases, with 8 bases lying between them. The CDR3 is 12 amino acids. From germline, CDR1 is SQVTM and CDR2 ANQGSEA. The CDR3 DNA reads TGCAGCGTTGAGGACGGATCAGATACGCAGTATTTT. Encoded protein: CSVEDGSDTQYF.

This clonotype was recorded at least ten times. The V gene is TRBV20-1, the J gene TRBJ1-1; D perhaps matches TRBD1 (5 bases). The CDR3 is 14 amino acids. Trimming left V 5 bases short and J 1 base short, with 14 bases between. Per the germline V gene, CDR1 is DFQATT and CDR2 is SNEGSKA (reference sequence). CDR3: CSAPGLAGNTEAFF. For the CDR3, the DNA is TGCAGTGCTCCGGGGCTGGCGGGGAACACTGAAGCTTTCTTT.

This clonotype was observed at least ten times. The chain joins TRBV6-2 or TRBV6-3 to TRBJ2-1, with TRBD2 matching over 7 bases. In germline, CDR1 is MNHEY, CDR2 SVGEGT. Trimming removed 5 bases from V and 14 bases from J; junction bases left unmatched: 6. This CDR3 is 11 amino acids long. CDR3 protein: CASSQSGKEFF. CDR3 sequence (DNA): TGTGCCAGCAGTCAAAGCGGGAAGGAGTTCTTC.

The chain carries TRBV25-1 and TRBJ1-2; weak D call: TRBD1 (5 bases). Germline CDR1 and CDR2: MGHDK and SYGVNS. The V gene lost 3 bases and the J gene lost 8 bases, with 10 bases spanning the gap. This CDR3 is 12 amino acids long. For the CDR3, the DNA is TGTGCCAGCAGTGACGGGACTTCGGGCTACACCTTC. Encoded protein: CASSDGTSGYTF.

The chain is built from TRBV6-2 or TRBV6-3 and TRBJ2-7, with a weak D call TRBD2 (5 bases). Trimming left V 5 bases short and J 2 bases short, with 13 bases between. The CDR3 consists of 14 residues. Germline assignment: CDR1 MNHEY and CDR2 SVGEGT. The CDR3 protein is CASSQRPEAYEQYF. The CDR3 DNA sequence: TGTGCCAGCAGTCAGCGGCCGGAGGCCTACGAGCAGTACTTC.

There are many counts of this clonotype. The rearrangement links TRBV20-1 to TRBJ2-5; 8 nucleotides agree with TRBD2. The germline V gene has CDR1 DFQATT and CDR2 SNEGSKA (reference sequence). The trim removed 2 bases at V and 2 bases at J, leaving 1 base unmatched. There are 13 residues in the CDR3. CDR3 in amino acids: CSARIAGQETQYF. CDR3 DNA: TGCAGTGCTAGAATAGCGGGACAAGAGACCCAGTACTTC.

The chain is built from TRBV3-1 and TRBJ2-2; 9 bases are shared with TRBD1. The CDR3 is made up of 14 amino acids. Per the germline V gene, CDR1 is LGHDT and CDR2 is YNNKEL (reference sequence). V shed 6 bases, J shed 3 bases, and the junction held 2 bases outside the gene matches. CDR3 sequence: CASRQGADTGELFF. The CDR3 nucleotides read TGTGCCAGCAGACAGGGGGCGGACACCGGGGAGCTGTTTTTT.

This chain uses TRBV7-3 with TRBJ2-5; TRBD1 is a possible D gene (6 bases). The V end was cut by 5 bases, the J end by 5 bases, with 18 bases between. This CDR3 comprises 15 residues. The germline CDR1 and CDR2 sequences are SGHTA and FQGTGA. CDR3 nucleotides: TGTGCCAGCAGCCCCAGGGGCAGGGGATCCGAGACCCAGTACTTC. Its translation is CASSPRGRGSETQYF.

In its sample, this clonotype was seen many times. The chain joins TRBV20-1 to TRBJ2-7; the D call may be TRBD1 or TRBD2 (5 bases each). Germline CDR1 reads DFQATT; CDR2 reads SNEGSKA (reference sequence). CDR3 length equals 16 residues. V lost 3 bases, J lost 0 bases, and 18 bases lay in between. The CDR3 coding sequence is TGCAGTGCTAGGTTTGTCGGGGCCGCCAGCTCCTACGAGCAGTACTTC. Protein sequence: CSARFVGAASSYEQYF.

The gene calls are TRBV18 and TRBJ2-7, with 7 positions matching TRBD1. Germline lookup yields CDR1 KGHSH and CDR2 LQKENI. The CDR3 has 17 amino acids. Trimming at V came to 2 bases and at J to 2 bases, leaving 12 bases not matched to a gene. DNA of the CDR3: TGTGCCAGCTCACCAAACTCCGGGACAGATCTTGCCTACGAGCAGTACGTC. It is translated as CASSPNSGTDLAYEQYV.

The V and J genes are TRBV7-8 and TRBJ1-1; the D gene is possibly TRBD1 (5 bases). This CDR3 has 16 amino acids. Trimming shortened V by 2 bases and J by 6 bases, and 19 bases separated the two germline ends. In germline, CDR1 is SGHVS, CDR2 FQNEAQ. CDR3 DNA sequence: TGTGCCAGCAGCTTAAGCGGCCGTCAGGGAGCGCCTGAAGCTTTCTTT. It specifies CASSLSGRQGAPEAFF.

The chain joins TRBV28 to TRBJ2-7; the D gene is possibly TRBD2 (6 bases). CDR3 length: 15 residues. Germline values: CDR1 MDHEN, CDR2 SYDVKM. Trimming removed 6 bases from V and 3 bases from J, with 18 bases in between. CDR3 loop: CASSSGSRGYYEQYF. The CDR3 nucleotides are TGTGCCAGCAGCTCCGGTTCCCGGGGGTACTACGAGCAGTACTTC.

This clonotype was found many times. The genes are TRBV10-3 and TRBJ2-5; 10 positions match TRBD2. J gave up 3 bases and V 5 bases, and 0 bases lay outside the gene matches. This CDR3 spans 13 amino acids. Germline V lookup: CDR1 ENHRY, CDR2 SYGVKD. Written as DNA, the CDR3 is TGTGCCATCAGTCTAGCGGGAGAAGAGACCCAGTACTTC. This gives the protein CAISLAGEETQYF.

This clonotype has ten or more counts. This chain connects TRBV7-2 to TRBJ2-7, with 10 bases fitting TRBD1. The junction had 8 bases not matched to a gene; V was cut back by 5 bases and J by 4 bases. CDR3 length: 15 amino acids. Germline CDR1 reads SGHTA; CDR2 reads FQGNSA. CDR3 nucleotide sequence: TGTGCCAGCAGCGTGAGGGGACAGGGGATTTACGAGCAGTACGTC. This encodes CASSVRGQGIYEQYV.

The CDR3 here is CATSSRTGAISYEQYF. The CDR3 DNA sequence: TGTGCCACCAGCAGCCGGACAGGGGCGATCTCCTACGAGCAGTACTTC. The V gene is TRBV15, the J gene TRBJ2-7, with 9 positions matching TRBD1. The length of the CDR3 is 16 residues. The germline CDR1 and CDR2 sequences are LNHNV and YYDKDF (reference sequence). V lost 3 bases to trimming and J lost 0 bases; unmatched junction nucleotides: 6.

This clonotype was seen at least ten times. The chain employs TRBV6-5 and TRBJ2-1; TRBD2 matches 7 bases. After removal of 4 bases from V and 6 bases from J, the junction contained 3 bases not matched to a gene. The CDR3 is 13 residues long. Germline values: CDR1 MNHEY, CDR2 SVGAGI. The CDR3 nucleotides read TGTGCCAGCAGTTTGACTAGCTCCAATGAGCAGTTCTTC. As protein: CASSLTSSNEQFF.

This clonotype has more than one count but fewer than ten. The gene calls are TRBV7-9 and TRBJ1-2; no clear D. Germline V CDR1 and CDR2: SEHNR, FQNEAQ (reference sequence). CDR3 length equals 16 residues. Trimming stripped 6 bases from V and 0 bases from J, with 17 bases between. In DNA, the CDR3 is TGTGCCAGCAGTCGAATCCCCGCAGACCCTAACTATGGCTACACCTTC. It yields the protein CASSRIPADPNYGYTF.

This chain uses TRBV7-2 with TRBJ2-1, with 7 bases matching TRBD1. The CDR3 runs to 15 residues. Germline CDR1 reads SGHTA; CDR2 reads FQGNSA. With 5 bases clipped from V and 8 bases from J, the junction kept 12 bases outside the gene matches. The CDR3 nucleotides read TGTGCCAGCAGCAGATTGACAGGGCGTGGGGATGAGCAGTTCTTC. This encodes CASSRLTGRGDEQFF.

The gene calls are TRBV28 and TRBJ2-1, with TRBD2 matching 14 bases. There are 19 residues in the CDR3. Trimming took 3 bases from V and 0 from J; bases not matched to a gene: 7. The germline gives CDR1 MDHEN, CDR2 SYDVKM. The CDR3 spells CASSFAGLAGEVSYNEQFF. As DNA, the CDR3 is TGTGCCAGCAGTTTCGCGGGACTAGCGGGAGAGGTCTCCTACAATGAGCAGTTCTTC.

This clonotype was detected only a few times. The V gene is TRBV21-1, the J gene TRBJ2-3. TRBV21-1 is shown as a pseudogene. This CDR3 comprises 12 residues. This CDR3 reads CASSKLVDTQYF. CDR3 DNA: TGTGCCAGCAGCAAGTTGGTTGATACGCAGTATTTT.

This clonotype occurred many times. V gene TRBV6-1 combines with J gene TRBJ2-5; the D gene is possibly TRBD1 (5 bases). Trimming pared 0 bases from V and 1 base from J, leaving 9 bases between. There are 15 residues in the CDR3. CDR1 is MNHNS, CDR2 SASEGT, per germline. CDR3 sequence (DNA): TGTGCCAGCAGTGAAGCGGGGCAGGCCCAAGAGACCCAGTACTTC. Translating it yields CASSEAGQAQETQYF.

This clonotype was detected ten times or more. The chain uses TRBV15 and TRBJ2-5, with TRBD1 matching 7 bases. The CDR3 runs 16 residues. Per germline, CDR1 LNHNV and CDR2 YYDKDF (reference sequence). Trimming cost V 0 bases and J 4 bases; bases outside gene matches: 8. CDR3 protein: CATSRDLLGQRETQYF. The CDR3, as DNA: TGTGCCACCAGCAGAGACTTGTTGGGACAGCGAGAGACCCAGTACTTC.

This clonotype occurred a few times. CDR3 in DNA: TGCGCCAGCAGCCAAGTGGACGGCCGCACAGATACGCAGTATTTT. Its translation: CASSQVDGRTDTQYF. This chain links TRBV4-1 with TRBJ2-3; unclear D gene. Germline CDR1 reads MGHRA; CDR2 reads YSYEKL. Trimming shortened V by 1 base and J by 1 base, and 9 bases separated the two germline ends. The length of the CDR3 is 15 residues.

This clonotype was recorded a few times. The rearrangement links TRBV7-6 to TRBJ1-1, with TRBD1 identical over 8 bases. Germline-derived CDR1 and CDR2 are SGHVS and FNYEAQ. V shed 0 bases and J 7 bases; nucleotides not matched to a gene: 4. This CDR3 region has 14 residues. CDR3 DNA: TGTGCCAGCAGCTTAGCGGTTGGACAGGGTGAAGCTTTCTTT. Protein: CASSLAVGQGEAFF.